This T cell receptor (beta chain) was observed in a study of CD8+ T cells in alopecia areata. Following RNA extraction, reverse transcription yielded cDNA that acted as the sequencing template. Profiling relied on immunoSEQ multiplex PCR, and the TCRdb table lists in-frame clones only, not all of them. Among around 200,000 clones listed, around 60% were seen once. Indicated treatment: oral pan-JAK inhibitor, 5-10 mg twice daily. The study team obtained lesional scalp punch biopsies and peripheral blood from alopecia areata patients. Trimming took off 5 bases at V and 1 base at J, with 12 bases between the two ends. Germline loops: CDR1 SEHNR, CDR2 FQNEAQ (reference sequence). The CDR3 has 14 amino acids.

The material sequenced was CD8+ T cells sorted from blood, taken at week 24, from a patient treated with tofacitinib. The genes are TRBV7-9 and TRBJ2-7; TRBD2 might be the D (6 bases). The clonotype comes from a human donor with alopecia areata. Written as DNA, the CDR3 is TGTGCCAGCAGCGGACGACTAGGGTCCTACGAGCAGTACTTC. Translated: CASSGRLGSYEQYF.